A single TCR beta chain is shown here with its context. Genomic DNA extracted from bulk tumor tissue served as template. A total of 600 ng was used per sample. Multiple widely separated biopsies were taken from each primary tumor at surgery. Undergoing curative surgery were patients whose non-small cell lung cancer was untreated and newly diagnosed. Non-small cell lung cancer patients, newly diagnosed and having surgery with curative intent, served as donors. Multiplex PCR (32 V and 13 J primers) was used to amplify the TCR beta CDR3. TCRdb re-called the multiplex PCR reads with MiXCR, one entry per CDR3 protein. The data show about 3,000 distinct CDR3 sequences, 45% to 55% seen once. The data were taken from a study of immune heterogeneity within non-small cell lung tumors. This sequence originates from a man between 65 and 85 years old with non-small cell lung cancer. What was sequenced was lung tumor tissue.

CDR3: CSVVLGSGQGFYGYTF. The CDR3 DNA reads as TGCAGCGTTGTTTTAGGTTCGGGACAGGGTTTCTATGGCTACACCTTC. The V gene is TRBV29-1, the J gene TRBJ1-2; 9 bases agree with TRBD1. The CDR3 has 16 amino acids. Unmatched junction bases numbered 13, after V lost 4 bases and J lost 4 bases. Germline lookup yields CDR1 SQVTM and CDR2 ANQGSEA. The full variable domain, with the rest looked up from reference TRBV29-1 and TRBJ1-2, is SAVISQKPSRDICQRGTSLTIQCQVDSQVTMMFWYRQQPGQSLTLIATANQGSEATYESGFVIDKFPISRPNLTFSTLTVSNMSPEDSSIYLCSVVLGSGQGFYGYTFGSGTRLTVV.